Listed here is a single T cell receptor (beta chain). Its antigen is still unknown. The source of the sample is a study of a mutant IDH1 vaccine in newly diagnosed glioma. About the study: Standard pretreatment was either radiotherapy, temozolomide, or, for most, radiochemotherapy with temozolomide.

The CDR3 covers 15 residues. Per germline, CDR1 SQVTM and CDR2 ANQGSEA. V shed 4 bases and J shed 5 bases, with 18 bases lying between them. The time point here: week 47, end of study. In every dose of vaccine, 300 ug of mutant IDH1 20-mer peptide was given alongside topical imiquimod. Each donor presented with a new WHO grade 3 or 4 astrocytoma that tested IDH1-mutant and showed ATRX loss. TCRdb's copy holds only in-frame clones and misses some; the assay was immunoSEQ multiplex PCR. The sample has about 50,000 clones, 65% to 85% seen once. The chain couples TRBV29-1 to TRBJ2-1, with D possibly matching TRBD2 (7 bases). The sample was PBMCs, taken from a glioma patient whose treatment included an IDH1 peptide vaccine. The TCR was taken from a woman aged 25 to 39 with glioma. Some clones in this sample may be carry-over from other donors' samples. Here the CDR3 reads CSVVGSGGPNNEQFF. The CDR3 DNA follows: TGCAGCGTTGTAGGATCGGGGGGCCCCAACAATGAGCAGTTCTTC.